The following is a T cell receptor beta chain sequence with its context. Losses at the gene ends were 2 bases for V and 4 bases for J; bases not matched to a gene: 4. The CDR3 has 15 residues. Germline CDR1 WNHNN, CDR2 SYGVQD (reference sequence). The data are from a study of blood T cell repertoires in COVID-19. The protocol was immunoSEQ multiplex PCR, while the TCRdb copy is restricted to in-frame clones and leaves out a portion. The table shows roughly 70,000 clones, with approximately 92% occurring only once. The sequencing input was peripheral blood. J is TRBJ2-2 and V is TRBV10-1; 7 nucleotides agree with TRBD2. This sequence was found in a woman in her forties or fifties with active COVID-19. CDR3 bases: TGCGCCAGCAGTGAGGGGAGGGGCGGCACCGGGGAGCTGTTTTTT. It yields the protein CASSEGRGGTGELFF.